The 26 T cell receptor beta chains below were found in one sample sequenced in a study of regulatory T cells in long-lasting Graves disease (TCRdb year 2021). The library was produced with multiplex PCR. Sequencing relied on an Illumina HiSeq 4000. iRepertoire HTBI primers and Arm-PCR amplification of CDR3 regions were used to construct TCR beta libraries. TCRdb trimmed public reads at Q25 via fastp, called clones via MiXCR and kept in-frame beta chains. Rows matching on CDR3 protein sequence are summarized as one entry with the most common DNA and genes. This sample is represented by about 420,000 distinct CDR3 sequences; 20% to 30% of them were singletons. Of the sample, about a quarter is held by the ten largest clones. The time point label of this sample denotes: persistent/refractory GD, antithyroid drugs over 5 years with positive TRAb. RNA was extracted from PBMCs in TRIzol for both TCR sequencing and RNA sequencing.

Sequenced material: peripheral blood mononuclear cells (PBMCs), taken when the disease was refractory, from a patient treated with antithyroid drugs. These receptors all stem from a female donor with Graves disease.

The chain is built from TRBV7-9 and TRBJ2-7; D may match TRBD1 or TRBD2 (7 bases each). The length of the CDR3 is 18 residues. Trimming cost V 1 base and J 5 bases, with 24 bases left between them. The germline V gene has CDR1 SEHNR and CDR2 FQNEAQ (reference sequence). CDR3 in amino acids: CASSLEPGGRTRLHEQYF. DNA for the CDR3: TGTGCCAGCAGCTTAGAACCAGGGGGAAGGACTAGGTTACACGAGCAGTACTTC.

This clonotype has a handful of counts. This chain uses TRBV28 with TRBJ2-5; D ambiguous. The J call may be incorrect, as the DNA end agrees better with TRBJ2-7. This CDR3 is 14 amino acids long. CDR1 and CDR2 (germline): MDHEN, SYDVKM. CDR3 loop: CASSFLLRVGEQYF. The CDR3 DNA sequence: TGTGCCAGCAGTTTTCTACTCCGGGTCGGCGAGCAGTACTTC.

Many counts were recorded for this clonotype. This rearrangement joins TRBV28 to TRBJ2-7; a weak D match, TRBD1 (5 bases). CDR1 and CDR2 from the germline V gene are MDHEN and SYDVKM. This CDR3 has 13 residues. Trimming shortened V by 6 bases and J by 3 bases, and 12 bases separated the two germline ends. The CDR3 sequence: CASRHPGFYEQYF. DNA of the CDR3: TGTGCCAGCAGGCATCCAGGGTTCTACGAGCAGTACTTC. The full variable domain, with the rest looked up from reference TRBV28 and TRBJ2-7, is DVKVTQSSRYLVKRTGEKVFLECVQDMDHENMFWYRQDPGLGLRLIYFSYDVKMKEKGDIPEGYSVSREKKERFSLILESASTNQTSMYLCASRHPGFYEQYFGPGTRLTVT.

The rearrangement links TRBV12-3 or TRBV12-4 to TRBJ2-7; D is perhaps TRBD1 or TRBD2 (5 bases each). V lost 6 bases to trimming and J lost 2 bases, with 17 bases between them. The CDR3 extends over 15 amino acids. The CDR3 DNA sequence: TGTGCCAGCAGCCCGGAACCCGGGGCCACCTACGAGCAGTACTTC. It specifies CASSPEPGATYEQYF.

This chain connects TRBV20-1 to TRBJ2-5; no firm D call. The CDR3 length is 13 residues. Trimming stripped 3 bases from V and 5 bases from J, with 13 bases between. Germline assignment: CDR1 DFQATT and CDR2 SNEGSKA (reference sequence). The chain's CDR3 is CSASIVDIETQYF. The CDR3, as DNA: TGCAGTGCTAGTATCGTCGACATCGAGACCCAGTACTTC.

This clonotype showed up many times. The chain couples TRBV2 to TRBJ2-4, with D uncertain. The V gene lost 3 bases and the J gene lost 4 bases, with 4 bases spanning the gap. Germline V gives CDR1 SNHLY, CDR2 FYNNEI. CDR3 length: 12 amino acids. DNA of the CDR3: TGTGCCAGCAGTGAGTTTAAAAACATTCAGTACTTC. Translating gives CASSEFKNIQYF.

The chain employs TRBV12-3 or TRBV12-4 and TRBJ2-6; D remains ambiguous. V dropped 3 bases and J dropped 0 bases, with 9 bases sitting between them. The CDR3 runs 16 residues. CDR3 bases: TGTGCCAGCAGTTTTTTCCAAGGCTCTGGGGCCAACGTCCTGACTTTC. Protein sequence: CASSFFQGSGANVLTF.

This rearrangement joins TRBV11-3 to TRBJ2-2; TRBD2 matches at 9 bases. Germline trimming cut 5 bases from V and 6 bases from J; bases unmatched to any gene: 10. Per germline, CDR1 SGHNT and CDR2 YENEEA. This CDR3 spans 16 amino acids. CDR3 DNA sequence: TGTGCCAGCAGCGTGACTAGCGGTTCTTTTGCCGGGGAGCTGTTTTTT. Its translation is CASSVTSGSFAGELFF. Full variable domain (missing parts from reference TRBV11-3 and TRBJ2-2): EAGVVQSPRYKIIEKKQPVAFWCNPISGHNTLYWYLQNLGQGPELLIRYENEEAVDDSQLPKDRFSAERLKGVDSTLKIQPAELGDSAVYLCASSVTSGSFAGELFFGEGSRLTVL.

This clonotype has a count of ten or more. The chain uses TRBV11-2 and TRBJ2-2; D may correspond to TRBD1 or TRBD2 (6 bases each). Germline loops: CDR1 SGHAT, CDR2 FQNNGV. CDR3 length equals 16 residues. V was cut by 4 bases and J by 5 bases, with 17 bases left in between. The CDR3 nucleotides read TGTGCCAGCAGCTCATCAATGGGGGGCGGGACCGGGGAGCTGTTTTTT. Translated, it gives CASSSSMGGGTGELFF. The whole variable domain, filled in from reference TRBV11-2 and TRBJ2-2, reads EAGVAQSPRYKIIEKRQSVAFWCNPISGHATLYWYQQILGQGPKLLIQFQNNGVVDDSQLPKDRFSAERLKGVDSTLKIQPAKLEDSAVYLCASSSSMGGGTGELFFGEGSRLTVL.

This clonotype was detected only once. The junction differs from germline at one of its ends, possibly a read error. This rearrangement joins TRBV28 to TRBJ1-1; D is uncertain. Germline assignment: CDR1 MDHEN and CDR2 SYDVKM. The CDR3 totals 11 residues. CDR3 loop: CASSRTYSPYF. CDR3 sequence (DNA): TGTGCCAGCAGTCGGACCTACTCCCCCTATTTT.

The CDR3 DNA sequence: TGTGCCAGTAGTATGGGGAAATCCTACGAGCAGTACTTC. It codes for CASSMGKSYEQYF. The rearrangement joins TRBV19 to TRBJ2-7, with D unclear. Germline V CDR1 and CDR2: LNHDA, SQIVND (reference sequence). Trimming shortened V by 3 bases and J by 1 base, and 7 bases separated the two germline ends. The CDR3 covers 13 residues.

The gene calls are TRBV19 and TRBJ1-1, with D possibly TRBD1 on 5 matching bases. Trimming cost V 5 bases and J 5 bases, with 12 bases left between them. The germline gives CDR1 LNHDA, CDR2 SQIVND (reference sequence). This CDR3 region has 13 residues. The DNA of the CDR3 is TGTGCCAGTAGTCCGGGACTTAGGACTGAAGCTTTCTTT. Its protein product is CASSPGLRTEAFF.

This clonotype was detected ten times or more. The chain joins TRBV3-1 to TRBJ2-5, with TRBD2 as a possible D gene (6 bases). With 5 bases removed from V and 7 bases from J, the gap between germline ends came to 17 bases. Germline-derived CDR1 and CDR2 are LGHDT and YNNKEL (reference sequence). The CDR3 is made up of 14 amino acids. The CDR3 reads CASSAPGDFATQYF. CDR3 nucleotide sequence: TGTGCCAGCAGCGCGCCCGGGGACTTCGCGACCCAGTACTTC.

The chain recombines TRBV9 with TRBJ1-2; the D is unclear. The CDR3 totals 15 residues. CDR1 is SGDLS and CDR2 is YYNGEE in the germline V gene. V lost 0 bases to trimming and J lost 0 bases, with 9 bases between them. In nucleotides, the CDR3 is TGTGCCAGCAGCGTAGGTGCGGGAGCTAACTATGGCTACACCTTC. As protein: CASSVGAGANYGYTF. Looking up the rest from reference TRBV9 and TRBJ1-2 gives the full variable domain: DSGVTQTPKHLITATGQRVTLRCSPRSGDLSVYWYQQSLDQGLQFLIQYYNGEERAKGNILERFSAQQFPDLHSELNLSSLELGDSALYFCASSVGAGANYGYTFGSGTRLTVV.

This clonotype was counted only a few times. This chain uses TRBV28 with TRBJ2-7, with TRBD2 matching 10 bases. V shed 5 bases, J shed 2 bases, and the junction held 6 bases outside the gene matches. Germline CDR1 is MDHEN and CDR2 is SYDVKM. The CDR3 is 15 amino acids. The CDR3 is CASSTASGGTYEQYF. The CDR3 DNA reads as TGTGCCAGCAGTACCGCTAGCGGGGGAACCTACGAGCAGTACTTC. Full variable domain (outside the CDR3, taken from reference TRBV28 and TRBJ2-7): DVKVTQSSRYLVKRTGEKVFLECVQDMDHENMFWYRQDPGLGLRLIYFSYDVKMKEKGDIPEGYSVSREKKERFSLILESASTNQTSMYLCASSTASGGTYEQYFGPGTRLTVT.

This clonotype was detected ten times or more. V gene TRBV6-5 combines with J gene TRBJ1-2; possibly TRBD1 for D (5 bases). Germline V lookup: CDR1 MNHEY, CDR2 SVGAGI. The V end lost 2 bases, the J end lost 0 bases, and 10 bases lay between the germline ends. The CDR3 totals 15 residues. The CDR3 nucleotides are TGTGCCAGCAGTTACGGAGCGGGGGCTAACTATGGCTACACCTTC. Translated: CASSYGAGANYGYTF.

The gene calls are TRBV28 and TRBJ1-2; perhaps TRBD1 as D (6 bases). CDR3 length: 16 residues. V dropped 5 bases and J dropped 3 bases, with 19 bases sitting between them. From germline, CDR1 is MDHEN and CDR2 SYDVKM. In nucleotides, the CDR3 is TGTGCCAGCAGTCCTATTTACCAGGGGAACGACTATGGCTACACCTTC. Its translation: CASSPIYQGNDYGYTF.

This chain joins TRBV18 and TRBJ2-6; 11 bases line up with TRBD1. Germline V lookup: CDR1 KGHSH, CDR2 LQKENI. V lost 2 bases and J lost 4; bases outside the gene matches: 7. The CDR3 loop spans 18 amino acids. The CDR3: CASSPTGTGGRGANVLTF. The CDR3 DNA is TGTGCCAGCTCACCAACCGGGACAGGGGGTCGAGGGGCCAACGTCCTGACTTTC.

In the case of this clonotype: No conserved phenylalanine or tryptophan is present at the end of the CDR3, so a read error is the likely explanation. The DNA is left out, because the CDR3 cannot be placed on it with certainty; the CDR3 is given as TCRdb lists it. The chain combines TRBV20-1 with TRBJ2-3; the table's D call, TRBD1, has no DNA check behind it. The germline V gene encodes CDR1 DFQATT and CDR2 SNEGSKA (reference sequence). The CDR3 is made up of 10 amino acids, end residues included. This CDR3 is CSAAGLLTPL.

This rearrangement joins TRBV10-3 to TRBJ1-1; no clear D gene. Trimming took 3 bases from V and 11 from J, leaving 13 bases between them. The CDR3 runs to 12 residues. The V gene's germline CDR1 is ENHRY and CDR2 SYGVKD. The CDR3 DNA sequence: TGTGCCATCAGTGATAGCGCGACTACGGCTTTCTTT. As protein: CAISDSATTAFF.

The chain has TRBV5-1 and TRBJ2-2, with D perhaps TRBD1 (6 bases). The CDR3 sequence is 15 residues long. In germline, CDR1 is SGHRS, CDR2 YFSETQ. Trimming took 4 bases from V and 5 from J, leaving 15 bases between them. CDR3 region: CASSQRQVGTGELFF. CDR3 DNA: TGCGCCAGCAGCCAACGACAGGTCGGAACCGGGGAGCTGTTTTTT.

This clonotype was seen a handful of times. The gene calls are TRBV18 and TRBJ2-7; possible D gene TRBD1, 6 bases. The CDR3 consists of 15 residues. Deletions cut 1 base from V and 2 bases from J, with 12 bases between. CDR1 and CDR2 from the germline V gene are KGHSH and LQKENI. The CDR3 loop reads CASSPRADRAYEQYF. The CDR3 nucleotides are TGTGCCAGCTCACCACGGGCGGACAGAGCCTACGAGCAGTACTTC.

This clonotype was recorded many times. CDR3 DNA sequence: TGTGCCAGCAATGACGTGATAGTCTCCTTTCGATACGAGCAGTACTTC. It yields the protein CASNDVIVSFRYEQYF. This rearrangement joins TRBV28 to TRBJ2-7; D remains unclear. This CDR3 has 16 amino acids. V gave up 7 bases and J gave up 4 bases, with 23 bases separating them. The germline CDR1 and CDR2 sequences are MDHEN and SYDVKM.

The CDR3 DNA follows: TGTGCCAGCAGCCCGGACAGGGCGGTTGAAGCTTTCTTT. The encoded protein is CASSPDRAVEAFF. This chain joins TRBV6-1 and TRBJ1-1; the match to TRBD1 covers 8 bases. Per germline, CDR1 MNHNS and CDR2 SASEGT. This CDR3 has 13 amino acids. With 6 bases clipped from V and 7 bases from J, the junction kept 7 bases outside the gene matches.

This clonotype was counted only a few times. J is TRBJ2-2 and V is TRBV27, with 9 bases lining up with TRBD2. V dropped 6 bases and J dropped 4; count of bases not matched to a gene: 12. CDR3 length: 17 amino acids. CDR1 is MNHEY and CDR2 is SMNVEV in the germline V gene (reference sequence). CDR3 coding DNA: TGTGCCAGCAGCCGTGTTAGCGGGAGTGGGAGCACCGGGGAGCTGTTTTTT. Its translation: CASSRVSGSGSTGELFF.

The sample holds a few counts of this clonotype. The chain links TRBV3-1 to TRBJ2-2; possible D gene TRBD2, 6 bases. V was cut by 0 bases and J by 6 bases, with 17 bases left in between. The CDR3 loop spans 17 amino acids. Germline V gene data show CDR1 as LGHDT and CDR2 as YNNKEL (reference sequence). This CDR3 reads CASSQDHAGLAAGELFF. The DNA of the CDR3 is TGTGCCAGCAGCCAAGATCACGCGGGGCTAGCTGCCGGGGAGCTGTTTTTT. Looking up the rest from reference TRBV3-1 and TRBJ2-2 gives the full variable domain: DTAVSQTPKYLVTQMGNDKSIKCEQNLGHDTMYWYKQDSKKFLKIMFSYNNKELIINETVPNRFSPKSPDKAHLNLHINSLELGDSAVYFCASSQDHAGLAAGELFFGEGSRLTVL.